This T cell receptor beta chain stems from a study of post-analysis software for immune sequencing data. In this sample, this clonotype turned up a few times. Its antigen is not known. The germline V and J ends were trimmed by 0 bases and 2 bases, with 11 bases remaining between them. The length of the CDR3 is 15 residues. Germline V CDR1 and CDR2: SGHVS, FNYEAQ. General observations from the study: A few TRBV segments (TRBV5-6, TRBV5-1 and TRBV20-1 among them) occurred more frequently in patients than in controls. Batch-mates among the samples co-clustered strongly by F measure. When compared against controls, multiple sclerosis patients showed significantly lower normalized Chao1 diversity.

TCR beta cDNA libraries had unique molecular identifiers. When 1 to 10 million T cells were used, they gave hundreds of thousands of cDNA molecules. Via MiXCR, TCRdb re-called the PCR reads, giving one row per CDR3 protein. The sample lists roughly 570,000 distinct CDR3 sequences; under 40% were seen once. The source is a girl aged 2-17 years with multiple sclerosis. This sequence joins TRBV7-6 and TRBJ2-7; possibly TRBD2 for D (6 bases). Sample: blood. CDR3 residues: CASSLAPGAPYEQYF. In DNA, the CDR3 is TGTGCCAGCAGCTTAGCCCCGGGAGCCCCCTACGAGCAGTACTTC.